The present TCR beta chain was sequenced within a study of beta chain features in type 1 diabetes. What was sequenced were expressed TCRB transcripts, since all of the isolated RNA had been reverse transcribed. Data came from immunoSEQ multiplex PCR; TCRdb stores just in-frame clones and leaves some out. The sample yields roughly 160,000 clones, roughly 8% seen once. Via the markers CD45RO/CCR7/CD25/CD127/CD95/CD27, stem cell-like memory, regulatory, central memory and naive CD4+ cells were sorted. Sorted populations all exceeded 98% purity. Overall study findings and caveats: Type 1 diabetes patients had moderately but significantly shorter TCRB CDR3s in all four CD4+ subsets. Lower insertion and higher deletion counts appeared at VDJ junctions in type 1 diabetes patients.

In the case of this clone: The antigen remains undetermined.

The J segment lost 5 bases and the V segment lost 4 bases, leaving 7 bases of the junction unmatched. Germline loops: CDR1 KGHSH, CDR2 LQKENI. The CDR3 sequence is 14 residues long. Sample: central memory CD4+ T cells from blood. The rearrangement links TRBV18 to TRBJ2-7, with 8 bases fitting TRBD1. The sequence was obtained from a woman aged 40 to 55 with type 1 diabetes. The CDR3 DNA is TGTGCCAGCTCACACGGACAGGGAAAAGACGAGCAGTACTTC. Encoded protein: CASSHGQGKDEQYF.